Below, 31 T cell receptor beta chains from the same sample are listed, as sequenced in a study of CD8 T cells in Susac syndrome. The authors reverse transcribed roughly 0.5 to 1 ug RNA with random hexamers. Each CDR3 protein gets one entry after TCRdb re-called the immunoSEQ multiplex PCR reads with MiXCR. In the table there are some 300,000 distinct CDR3 sequences, 70% to 90% of which are singletons. Specimen: CD8+ T cells from PBMCs. The origin of the receptors is a human donor with multiple sclerosis.

This chain connects TRBV6-5 to TRBJ2-7; 7 nucleotides line up with TRBD1. Trimming at V came to 2 bases and at J to 7 bases, leaving 8 bases not matched to a gene. The CDR3 has 14 residues. The germline CDR1 and CDR2 sequences are MNHEY and SVGAGI. The CDR3 sequence: CASSYGEGAGEQYF. The CDR3, as DNA: TGTGCCAGCAGTTACGGTGAGGGGGCAGGGGAGCAGTACTTC.

V and J are TRBV7-9 and TRBJ2-1, with 14 positions matching TRBD2. J lost 6 bases, V lost 5 bases, and 9 bases had no gene match. There are 17 residues in the CDR3. The germline gives CDR1 SEHNR, CDR2 FQNEAQ (reference sequence). The CDR3 DNA follows: TGTGCCAGCAGCCCTCCGGGACTAGCGGGGGACACCAATGAGCAGTTCTTC. Residues: CASSPPGLAGDTNEQFF.

The V and J genes are TRBV6-5 and TRBJ2-3; no clear D gene. V lost 6 bases, J lost 0 bases, and 10 bases lay in between. The CDR3 has 14 residues. Germline V gene data show CDR1 as MNHEY and CDR2 as SVGAGI. The CDR3 protein is CASRVWISTDTQYF. The CDR3 coding sequence is TGTGCCAGCAGAGTCTGGATTAGCACAGATACGCAGTATTTT.

This clonotype was seen a handful of times. The chain combines TRBV7-9 with TRBJ2-7; D remains unclear. V lost 5 bases and J lost 4, with 15 bases in between. CDR3 length: 14 amino acids. Per the germline V gene, CDR1 is SEHNR and CDR2 is FQNEAQ (reference sequence). DNA of the CDR3: TGTGCCAGCAGCCCCCCGGAGACTGGATACGAGCAGTACTTC. It codes for CASSPPETGYEQYF.

This clonotype was counted a few times. This chain links TRBV11-2 with TRBJ2-1; D gene uncertain. Between the trimmed V and J ends, which lost 1 base and 3 bases, there was a span of 7 bases. Germline V lookup: CDR1 SGHAT, CDR2 FQNNGV. CDR3 length: 14 amino acids. The CDR3 sequence is CASSLASGYNEQFF. The CDR3 nucleotides are TGTGCCAGCAGCTTAGCTAGTGGCTACAATGAGCAGTTCTTC.

CDR3 nucleotides: TGTGCCAGCAGCCCCGGGTACGCGGGAGCCTACGAGCAGTACTTC. Translating gives CASSPGYAGAYEQYF. This chain links TRBV27 with TRBJ2-7, with TRBD2 matching 7 bases. Germline CDR1 MNHEY, CDR2 SMNVEV (reference sequence). V shed 6 bases and J 2 bases; nucleotides not matched to a gene: 10. The CDR3 has 15 amino acids.

The CDR3 loop is CSARETPPAGTGTYEQYF. The CDR3 bases are TGCAGTGCTAGAGAAACTCCCCCCGCCGGGACAGGGACCTACGAGCAGTACTTC. This chain uses TRBV20-1 with TRBJ2-7; 9 nucleotides match TRBD1. This CDR3 comprises 18 residues. Looked up from germline, CDR1 is DFQATT and CDR2 is SNEGSKA (reference sequence). The J segment lost 2 bases and the V segment lost 0 bases, leaving 14 bases of the junction unmatched.

This clonotype appeared a few times. The rearrangement uses TRBV5-4 and TRBJ2-1, with TRBD1 as a possible D gene (5 bases). Per the germline V gene, CDR1 is SGHNT and CDR2 is YYREEE (reference sequence). V was pared by 1 base and J by 5 bases, with 10 bases between. The CDR3 runs 14 residues. CDR3 coding DNA: TGTGCCAGCAGCTTGCAGGGAAGTAACAATGAGCAGTTCTTC. It codes for CASSLQGSNNEQFF. The full variable domain, in which reference TRBV5-4 and TRBJ2-1 provide the parts outside the CDR3, is ETGVTQSPTHLIKTRGQQVTLRCSSQSGHNTVSWYQQALGQGPQFIFQYYREEENGRGNFPPRFSGLQFPNYSSELNVNALELDDSALYLCASSLQGSNNEQFFGPGTRLTVL.

The chain employs TRBV25-1 and TRBJ2-1; TRBD2 aligns across 12 bases. Trimming cost V 6 bases and J 6 bases; bases outside gene matches: 6. The V gene's germline CDR1 is MGHDK and CDR2 SYGVNS. The length of the CDR3 is 15 residues. The CDR3 nucleotides are TGTGCCAGCAGCGACGGGACTAGCGGGTTCAATGAGCAGTTCTTC. Residues: CASSDGTSGFNEQFF.

V gene TRBV12-5 combines with J gene TRBJ2-3; D is perhaps TRBD1 or TRBD2 (5 bases each). V was shortened by 4 bases and J by 0 bases, with 5 bases between the two germline ends. CDR1 is LGHNT, CDR2 FRNRAP, per germline. The CDR3 covers 13 residues. This CDR3 reads CASGWDSTDTQYF. For the CDR3, the DNA is TGTGCTAGTGGTTGGGACAGCACAGATACGCAGTATTTT.

The chain carries TRBV27 and TRBJ2-5; perhaps D is TRBD1 or TRBD2 (5 bases each). Germline lookup yields CDR1 MNHEY and CDR2 SMNVEV (reference sequence). This CDR3 is built from 15 residues. The V and J ends lost 2 bases and 5 bases respectively, with 15 bases between them. The CDR3 reads CASSLGGTLIETQYF. CDR3 sequence (DNA): TGTGCCAGCAGTTTAGGGGGAACGCTGATCGAGACCCAGTACTTC.

The chain has TRBV7-2 and TRBJ2-7, with a tentative D call TRBD2 (6 bases). Germline V gives CDR1 SGHTA, CDR2 FQGNSA. V was cut by 1 base and J by 6 bases, with 16 bases left in between. This CDR3 spans 15 amino acids. This CDR3 is CASSLVVGLGGEQYF. CDR3 DNA: TGTGCCAGCAGCTTAGTCGTCGGGCTGGGGGGCGAGCAGTACTTC. Full variable domain (outside the CDR3, taken from reference TRBV7-2 and TRBJ2-7): GAGVSQSPSNKVTEKGKDVELRCDPISGHTALYWYRQSLGQGLEFLIYFQGNSAPDKSGLPSDRFSAERTGGSVSTLTIQRTQQEDSAVYLCASSLVVGLGGEQYFGPGTRLTVT.

The chain combines TRBV7-6 with TRBJ2-3, with 9 bases aligning to TRBD2. Germline V gene lookup returns CDR1 SGHVS and CDR2 FNYEAQ. The V segment lost 2 bases and the J segment 4 bases; nucleotides outside the gene matches: 7. The CDR3 contains 16 residues. This CDR3 reads CASSLSQRGAADTQYF. In DNA, the CDR3 is TGTGCCAGCAGCTTAAGCCAGCGGGGGGCCGCAGATACGCAGTATTTT.

The chain recombines TRBV2 with TRBJ2-1; D perhaps matches TRBD2 (7 bases). Germline V gene data show CDR1 as SNHLY and CDR2 as FYNNEI. V lost 4 bases and J 9 bases, leaving 22 bases between the germline ends. The CDR3 has 16 residues. CDR3 bases: TGTGCCAGCAGTGGGGAGGATCGGAGGGGGGGGCCTGAGCAGTTCTTC. Its protein product is CASSGEDRRGGPEQFF.

The chain links TRBV29-1 to TRBJ1-3, with D unclear. V was trimmed by 1 base and J by 5 bases, leaving 12 bases between them. CDR1 is SQVTM and CDR2 is ANQGSEA in the germline V gene. The CDR3 consists of 14 residues. As DNA, the CDR3 is TGCAGCGTTGAAGGGCCGCCGTCGAGAAACACCATATATTTT. Its translation: CSVEGPPSRNTIYF.

The chain links TRBV4-3 to TRBJ1-2; unclear D gene. V was cut by 0 bases and J by 1 base, with 12 bases left in between. The germline V gene has CDR1 LGHNA and CDR2 YSLEER. This CDR3 region has 16 residues. CDR3 bases: TGCGCCAGCAGCCAAGATTCACGGATCATTAACTATGGCTACACCTTC. Protein sequence: CASSQDSRIINYGYTF.

The gene calls are TRBV15 and TRBJ2-6; no clear D gene. The CDR3 extends over 15 amino acids. V gave up 8 bases and J gave up 4 bases, with 15 bases separating them. Germline V lookup: CDR1 LNHNV, CDR2 YYDKDF (reference sequence). CDR3 DNA: TGTGCCACCTCCACCCAGTTGGAGGGGGCCAACGTCCTGACTTTC. It specifies CATSTQLEGANVLTF.

The chain joins TRBV28 to TRBJ2-1, with 12 bases aligning to TRBD2. This CDR3 comprises 16 residues. Germline V gene sequence: CDR1 MDHEN, CDR2 SYDVKM. V lost 0 bases to trimming and J lost 5 bases; unmatched junction nucleotides: 2. CDR3 coding DNA: TGTGCCAGCAGTTTATGGGGACTAGCGGGTGACAATGAGCAGTTCTTC. Its protein is CASSLWGLAGDNEQFF.

The chain employs TRBV23-1 and TRBJ1-1; D gene unclear. TRBV23-1 belongs to the ORF category, with a function that is uncertain. Trimming stripped 0 bases from V and 2 bases from J, with 16 bases between. This CDR3 is 17 amino acids long. The DNA for the CDR3 is TGCGCCAGCAGTCAATCGGTCGGCACCACCCCCAACACTGAAGCTTTCTTT. Translating it yields CASSQSVGTTPNTEAFF.

This rearrangement joins TRBV4-3 to TRBJ2-5; D uncertain. CDR3 length: 17 amino acids. Germline V lookup: CDR1 LGHNA, CDR2 YSLEER. V was cut by 0 bases and J by 1 base, with 15 bases left in between. CDR3 region: CASSQDKMDLSQETQYF. The CDR3 coding sequence is TGCGCCAGCAGCCAAGATAAGATGGACCTGAGCCAAGAGACCCAGTACTTC.

This clonotype came up once. V usage is TRBV13 and J usage is TRBJ2-6, with D perhaps given as TRBD1 or TRBD2 (5 bases each). Germline assignment: CDR1 PRHDT and CDR2 FYEKMQ (reference sequence). The CDR3 loop spans 18 amino acids. V lost 1 base and J lost 2, with 15 bases in between. The chain's CDR3 is CASSLARTSGPGANVLTF. CDR3 bases: TGTGCCAGCAGCTTAGCTCGGACGTCGGGGCCTGGGGCCAACGTCCTGACTTTC.

The CDR3 DNA reads TGCGCCAGCAGCCAATATCAAACTAGCGGGGGGGCTTACGAGCAGTACTTC. Its protein product is CASSQYQTSGGAYEQYF. The chain couples TRBV4-1 to TRBJ2-7; 13 nucleotides line up with TRBD2. J was trimmed by 4 bases and V by 2 bases; bases with no gene match: 8. Germline V lookup: CDR1 MGHRA, CDR2 YSYEKL. The CDR3 is 17 amino acids.

The chain uses TRBV10-2 and TRBJ2-7; 12 positions match TRBD2. Germline trimming cut 2 bases from V and 3 bases from J; bases unmatched to any gene: 2. Germline loops: CDR1 WSHSY, CDR2 SAAADI. The length of the CDR3 is 15 residues. Here the CDR3 reads CASSERGLAGYEQYF. The CDR3 DNA is TGCGCCAGCAGTGAGCGGGGACTAGCGGGCTACGAGCAGTACTTC.

The chain uses TRBV12-3 or TRBV12-4 and TRBJ1-5, with TRBD1 matching 8 bases. This CDR3 region has 14 residues. The ends lost 2 bases at V and 9 bases at J; junction bases unmatched: 6. DNA for the CDR3: TGTGCCAGCAGTTTAAGGACAGGGAGGGTGCCCCAGCATTTT. It is translated as CASSLRTGRVPQHF.

The chain combines TRBV7-3 with TRBJ2-5; D is possibly TRBD2 (6 bases). Trimming took 3 bases from V and 4 from J, leaving 12 bases between them. CDR3 length equals 14 residues. The germline CDR1 and CDR2 sequences are SGHTA and FQGTGA. CDR3 sequence (DNA): TGTGCCAGCAGCTTTGGGGGAGGAATAGAGACCCAGTACTTC. Translated, it gives CASSFGGGIETQYF. Filled out from reference TRBV7-3 and TRBJ2-5, the complete variable domain reads GAGVSQTPSNKVTEKGKYVELRCDPISGHTALYWYRQSLGQGPEFLIYFQGTGAADDSGLPNDRFFAVRPEGSVSTLKIQRTERGDSAVYLCASSFGGGIETQYFGPGTRLLVL.

V is TRBV12-3 or TRBV12-4 and J is TRBJ1-1; 9 bases are a match to TRBD1. The CDR3 spans 17 residues. J was trimmed by 3 bases and V by 5 bases; bases with no gene match: 13. The CDR3, as DNA: TGTGCCAGCAGTCCCTGGGGGGGACAGGGTATCCACACTGAAGCTTTCTTT. This translates into CASSPWGGQGIHTEAFF.

CDR3 sequence (DNA): TGTGCCATCAGGACAGGGGGGGACACAGATACGCAGTATTTT. This encodes CAIRTGGDTDTQYF. The chain combines TRBV10-3 with TRBJ2-3; 9 bases line up with TRBD1. Germline-derived CDR1 and CDR2 are ENHRY and SYGVKD. The CDR3 runs 14 residues. The J segment lost 2 bases and the V segment lost 6 bases, leaving 3 bases of the junction unmatched.

The gene calls are TRBV3-1 and TRBJ2-5; the match to TRBD1 covers 8 bases. The germline V gene has CDR1 LGHDT and CDR2 YNNKEL (reference sequence). The junction had 12 bases not matched to a gene; V was cut back by 4 bases and J by 5 bases. The CDR3 is 16 amino acids. The CDR3 DNA follows: TGTGCCAGCAGCCCCTCAGGGGGCAGGGGGCATGAGACCCAGTACTTC. This translates into CASSPSGGRGHETQYF.

The chain joins TRBV28 to TRBJ2-3, with D unclear. V was trimmed by 1 base and J by 4 bases, leaving 9 bases between them. CDR3 size: 14 residues. Per germline, CDR1 MDHEN and CDR2 SYDVKM. The CDR3 loop is CASSLSPVADTQYF. The CDR3 DNA follows: TGTGCCAGCAGTTTATCGCCGGTCGCAGATACGCAGTATTTT.

The chain combines TRBV4-2 with TRBJ1-5; D is ambiguous. This CDR3 has 15 amino acids. Trimming shortened V by 6 bases and J by 5 bases, and 17 bases separated the two germline ends. Germline V gene sequence: CDR1 LGHNA, CDR2 YNFKEQ. The CDR3 loop is CASSPSSLADQPQHF. The CDR3 DNA reads as TGTGCCAGCAGTCCAAGCAGCTTGGCGGATCAGCCCCAGCATTTT.

V usage is TRBV25-1 and J usage is TRBJ2-6; 7 positions match TRBD1. V was clipped by 6 bases and J by 6 bases; unmatched bases: 11. There are 16 residues in the CDR3. Germline CDR1 is MGHDK and CDR2 is SYGVNS. The CDR3 coding sequence is TGTGCCAGCAGCGGGACAGTGAGGGGTGAGGCCAACGTCCTGACTTTC. This encodes CASSGTVRGEANVLTF.